What follows is one TCR beta chain and its context. It has no known antigen specificity. There are no base qualities to consult, and no much larger clone falls within one base. This specimen's time point label, interpreted: week 47, end of study. Each vaccine dose was 300 ug of a 20-mer mutant IDH1 peptide in Montanide, given subcutaneously with topical imiquimod. Patients were given eight vaccinations, in weeks 1, 3, 5, 7, 11, 15, 19 and 23, which matched visits V03 through V10. All donors had newly diagnosed IDH1-mutant astrocytomas of WHO grade 3 or 4 that showed loss of nuclear ATRX. The samples were drawn from NOA16, a multicentre, single-arm, open-label phase I trial in Germany that tested a mutant IDH1 peptide vaccine in humans for the first time. Genomic DNA for TCRB sequencing was isolated from EDTA blood with the DNeasy Blood and Tissue Kit. This entry is derived from a study of a mutant IDH1 vaccine in newly diagnosed glioma (dated by TCRdb to the early 2020s). About the full investigation: Vaccination began 4-6 weeks after radiotherapy alone, or alongside temozolomide cycles in the chemotherapy-containing groups. Of the roughly 32 patients who were treated, approximately 62% were male and approximately 40% were female, and the mean age was about 37 years. Prior to enrollment, standard therapy consisting of radiotherapy alone, temozolomide alone, or radiochemotherapy with temozolomide had been administered to patients, with the combination being received by most patients. The week-35 safety follow-up was designated visit V12, and the week-47 end of study was designated visit V13. Longitudinal TCRB deep sequencing was performed for some 25 treated patients wherever samples were available for exploratory analyses. Peripheral blood samples were drawn at six visits, namely V03 (baseline), V05, V07, V10, V12 and V13.

CDR1 MNHNY and CDR2 SVGAGI were looked up in the germline V gene (reference sequence). V and J lose 6 bases and 0 bases, and a span of 15 bases separates them. The CDR3 covers 15 residues, taking in both the cysteine and the phenylalanine. CDR3 DNA only is kept here, 45 bases in frame from base 1. The library was prepared using the immunoSEQ multiplex PCR assay. Rearranged TCR beta chain sequences were amplified with the hsTCRB Kit following the manufacturer's protocol. An Illumina MiSeq was used to sequence the TCRB libraries. In the source study's methods: Demultiplexing, trimming and gene mapping were performed with the kit vendor's proprietary platform. TCRdb's version of the immuneACCESS table is confined to in-frame rearrangements and falls short of the full clone set. An unresolved V gene accounts for under half of the shortfall where checked; the remainder is of unknown origin. For V, J and clone size, that table is used; D and trimming come from the DNA. The sample profile shows 30,000 to 40,000 clones; approximately 87% of them were found once. Clones ranked in the top ten supply around 12% of the sample.

The paper's findings and limits, for the study overall: Availability determined which PBMC samples were chosen for TCRB deep sequencing. Pseudoprogression appeared unrelated to alterations in the top peripheral T cell clonotypes detected by TCRB sequencing. The authors noted that analyses of patient blood samples could not be reproduced because of sample limitations. Immune responses induced by the vaccine were seen in about 93% of patients across multiple MHC alleles.

The chain couples TRBV6-6 to TRBJ2-7; the D segment cannot be called with confidence. The sequence was obtained from a woman aged 25-40 years with glioma. The source was PBMCs, collected from a glioma patient whose treatment included an IDH1 peptide vaccine. CDR3 region: CASSGRRADSYEQYF. The DNA is as follows: TGTGCCAGCAGCGGACGACGGGCAGACTCCTACGAGCAGTACTTC.